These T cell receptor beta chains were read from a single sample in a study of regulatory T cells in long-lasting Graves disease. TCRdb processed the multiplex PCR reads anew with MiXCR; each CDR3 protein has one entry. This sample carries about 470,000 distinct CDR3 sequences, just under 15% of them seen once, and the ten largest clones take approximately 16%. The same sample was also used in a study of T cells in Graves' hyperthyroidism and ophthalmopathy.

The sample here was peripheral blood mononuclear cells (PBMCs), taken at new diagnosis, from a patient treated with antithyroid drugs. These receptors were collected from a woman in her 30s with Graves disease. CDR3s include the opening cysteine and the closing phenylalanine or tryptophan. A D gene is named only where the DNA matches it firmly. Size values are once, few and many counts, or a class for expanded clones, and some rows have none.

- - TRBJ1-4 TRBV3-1 CASSPIPQGGKLFF TGTGCCAGCAGCCCCATCCCACAGGGCGGAAAACTGTTTTTT
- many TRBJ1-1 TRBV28 CASSPSYVTEAFF TGTGCCAGCAGTCCCTCTTATGTCACTGAAGCTTTCTTT
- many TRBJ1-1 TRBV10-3 CATSQGNTEAFF TGTGCCACCAGTCAGGGGAACACTGAAGCTTTCTTT
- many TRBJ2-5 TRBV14 CASSQRRGLQETQYF TGTGCCAGCAGCCAACGGCGGGGACTTCAAGAGACCCAGTACTTC
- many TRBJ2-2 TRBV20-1 CSARADATNTGELFF TGCAGTGCTAGGGCGGACGCGACGAACACCGGGGAGCTGTTTTTT
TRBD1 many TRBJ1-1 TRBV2 CASRPQGWTEAFF TGTGCCAGCAGGCCACAGGGGTGGACTGAAGCTTTCTTT
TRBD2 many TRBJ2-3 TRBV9 CASSVEGLAGTDTQYF TGTGCCAGCAGCGTAGAGGGACTAGCGGGCACAGATACGCAGTATTTT
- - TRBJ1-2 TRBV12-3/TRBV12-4 CASSLNPDYGYTF TGTGCCAGCAGTTTAAACCCTGACTATGGCTACACCTTC
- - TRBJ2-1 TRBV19 CASSARRVSAPDF TGTGCCAGTAGTGCACGGCGGGTCAGCGCCCCCGACTTC
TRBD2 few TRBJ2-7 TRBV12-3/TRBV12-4 CASSLAVLAGVFYEQYF TGTGCCAGCAGTTTAGCGGTCCTAGCGGGAGTTTTTTACGAGCAGTACTTC
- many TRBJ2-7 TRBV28 CASSLSGRGYEQYF TGTGCCAGCAGTTTAAGTGGGAGGGGGTACGAGCAGTACTTC
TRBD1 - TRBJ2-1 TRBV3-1 CASRGTGRSYEQFF TGTGCCAGCAGGGGGACAGGGAGAAGCTACGAGCAGTTCTTC
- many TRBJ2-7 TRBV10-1 CASTMGLNSYEQYF TGCGCCAGCACTATGGGACTCAACTCCTACGAGCAGTACTTC
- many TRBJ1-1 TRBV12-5 CASGQPLMNTEAFF TGTGCTAGTGGACAACCCTTAATGAACACTGAAGCTTTCTTT
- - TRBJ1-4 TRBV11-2 CASSLMQGNEKLFF TGTGCCAGCAGCTTAATGCAGGGAAATGAAAAACTGTTTTTT
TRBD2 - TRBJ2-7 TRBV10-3 CAISEPPGLAGYYEQYF TGTGCCATCAGTGAGCCCCCCGGACTAGCGGGTTACTACGAGCAGTACTTC